The 31 T cell receptor beta chains presented below share a single source sample, sequenced in a study of blood T cell repertoires in COVID-19. Sequencing used immunoSEQ multiplex PCR; TCRdb keeps in-frame clones, though not all of them. The sample records roughly 290,000 clones, around 85% being singletons. The sample taken for sequencing was peripheral blood. All receptors come from a human donor with COVID-19, enrolled during active disease. The donor label of this sample is uncertain.

The CDR3 coding sequence is TGCGCCAGCAGCCAAGATGGAGTGTGGTTGGGTGGCTACACCTTC. Translation: CASSQDGVWLGGYTF. This chain links TRBV4-1 with TRBJ1-2; D is unclear. The CDR3 is made up of 15 amino acids. V was shortened by 0 bases and J by 7 bases, with 15 bases between the two germline ends. Germline values: CDR1 MGHRA, CDR2 YSYEKL.

This clone was seen only once. CDR3 DNA: TGTGCCAGCTCATCGGACAGAATGAACACTGAAGCTTTCTTT. It specifies CASSSDRMNTEAFF. V gene TRBV18 combines with J gene TRBJ1-1; weak D call: TRBD1 (6 bases). Germline CDR1 KGHSH, CDR2 LQKENI. The CDR3 extends over 14 amino acids. The ends were cut back, 5 bases at V and 0 bases at J, with 10 bases in the middle.

The rearrangement links TRBV7-2 to TRBJ1-2; possibly TRBD1 for D (6 bases). V was pared by 4 bases and J by 7 bases, with 13 bases between. Germline loops: CDR1 SGHTA, CDR2 FQGNSA. The CDR3 has 13 amino acids. For the CDR3, the DNA is TGTGCCAGCAGCTCCCACAGGGATTCTGGCTACACCTTC. Protein sequence: CASSSHRDSGYTF.

The rearrangement links TRBV9 to TRBJ2-5, with TRBD1 identical over 8 bases. CDR1 and CDR2 from the germline V gene are SGDLS and YYNGEE. This CDR3 has 15 amino acids. V shed 0 bases and J 10 bases; nucleotides not matched to a gene: 11. The CDR3 reads CASSVGSDRASDQYF. The CDR3 DNA reads as TGTGCCAGCAGCGTAGGTTCGGACAGGGCGTCGGACCAGTACTTC.

The rearrangement uses TRBV6-1 and TRBJ1-5; 8 nucleotides align to TRBD1. CDR1 MNHNS and CDR2 SASEGT come from the germline V gene. The CDR3 sequence is 15 residues long. Trimming cost V 3 bases and J 5 bases; bases outside gene matches: 6. CDR3 sequence: CASSEVSGGYQPQHF. CDR3 nucleotide sequence: TGTGCCAGCAGTGAGGTGTCAGGGGGCTATCAGCCCCAGCATTTT.

The chain has TRBV7-2 and TRBJ1-2; the match to TRBD1 covers 7 bases. V was clipped by 0 bases and J by 7 bases; unmatched bases: 8. The germline V gene has CDR1 SGHTA and CDR2 FQGNSA. This CDR3 is built from 15 residues. The CDR3 region is CASSLALRGQGGYTF. CDR3 DNA sequence: TGTGCCAGCAGCTTAGCGCTTAGGGGGCAGGGTGGCTACACCTTC. Drawing the rest from reference TRBV7-2 and TRBJ1-2, the complete variable domain is GAGVSQSPSNKVTEKGKDVELRCDPISGHTALYWYRQSLGQGLEFLIYFQGNSAPDKSGLPSDRFSAERTGGSVSTLTIQRTQQEDSAVYLCASSLALRGQGGYTFGSGTRLTVV.

The chain joins TRBV5-1 to TRBJ1-4; TRBD1 aligns across 8 bases. CDR1 is SGHRS and CDR2 is YFSETQ in the germline V gene. This CDR3 has 14 amino acids. The V gene end was trimmed by 5 bases and the J gene end by 7 bases; junction bases not matched to a gene: 7. This CDR3 reads CASSYTGGREKLFF. The CDR3 DNA reads TGCGCCAGCAGTTACACAGGGGGGCGTGAAAAACTGTTTTTT.

The gene calls are TRBV3-1 (or the pseudogene TRBV3-2) and TRBJ1-1, with D possibly matching TRBD1 (5 bases). There are 12 residues in the CDR3. The germline CDR1 and CDR2 sequences are LGHDT and YNNKEL (reference sequence). V lost 3 bases to trimming and J lost 9 bases, with 11 bases between them. DNA of the CDR3: TGTGCCAGCAGCCATCAAGACAGAAAAGCTTTCTTT. Its protein is CASSHQDRKAFF.

This sequence joins TRBV19 and TRBJ2-1, with D possibly matching TRBD2 (5 bases). V lost 3 bases and J lost 8, with 11 bases in between. CDR3 length: 13 amino acids. Germline V gene sequence: CDR1 LNHDA, CDR2 SQIVND (reference sequence). This CDR3 is CASSMGALDEQFF. In DNA, the CDR3 is TGTGCCAGTAGTATGGGAGCGTTGGATGAGCAGTTCTTC.

At least ten counts were recorded for this clone. The rearrangement joins TRBV20-1 to TRBJ1-2, with TRBD1 matching over 11 bases. This CDR3 region has 14 residues. With V trimmed by 3 bases and J by 4 bases, 4 bases remained unmatched. Germline V gives CDR1 DFQATT, CDR2 SNEGSKA (reference sequence). This chain's CDR3 is CSASGQGAIYGYTF. CDR3 nucleotide sequence: TGCAGTGCTAGTGGACAGGGGGCGATCTATGGCTACACCTTC.

This clone was detected many times. The CDR3 loop reads CASSLSSGVGETQYF. In nucleotides, the CDR3 is TGCGCCAGCAGCTTGTCATCCGGGGTGGGCGAGACCCAGTACTTC. The chain joins TRBV5-1 to TRBJ2-5, with a possible D match to TRBD2 (5 bases). CDR3 length: 15 residues. Trimming cost V 1 base and J 5 bases, with 15 bases left between them. CDR1 and CDR2 from the germline V gene are SGHRS and YFSETQ. The whole variable domain, remainder taken from reference TRBV5-1 and TRBJ2-5, is KAGVTQTPRYLIKTRGQQVTLSCSPISGHRSVSWYQQTPGQGLQFLFEYFSETQRNKGNFPGRFSGRQFSNSRSEMNVSTLELGDSALYLCASSLSSGVGETQYFGPGTRLLVL.

The V call is TRBV6-5, the J call TRBJ1-1, with D maybe TRBD1 (5 bases). The CDR3 is 15 residues long. CDR1 and CDR2 (germline): MNHEY, SVGAGI. V shed 10 bases and J shed 1 base, with 19 bases lying between them. The CDR3 protein is CATTLEGRGNTEAFF. DNA for the CDR3: TGTGCCACCACCCTCGAGGGGCGGGGGAACACTGAAGCTTTCTTT.

This sequence joins TRBV5-1 and TRBJ1-5; possible D gene TRBD1, 6 bases. This CDR3 spans 14 amino acids. V was trimmed by 3 bases and J by 4 bases, leaving 11 bases between them. Germline V gene sequence: CDR1 SGHRS, CDR2 YFSETQ. DNA for the CDR3: TGCGCCAGCAGCTCCGGACAGAATAATCAGCCCCAGCATTTT. It encodes CASSSGQNNQPQHF. The full variable domain, in which reference TRBV5-1 and TRBJ1-5 provide the parts outside the CDR3, is KAGVTQTPRYLIKTRGQQVTLSCSPISGHRSVSWYQQTPGQGLQFLFEYFSETQRNKGNFPGRFSGRQFSNSRSEMNVSTLELGDSALYLCASSSGQNNQPQHFGDGTRLSIL.

The chain combines TRBV5-6 with TRBJ1-2, with 9 positions matching TRBD1. The CDR3 spans 13 residues. Germline V gene data show CDR1 as SGHDT and CDR2 as YYEEEE. V was clipped by 2 bases and J by 8 bases; unmatched bases: 4. The CDR3: CASSFGQGSGYTF. The CDR3 DNA is TGTGCCAGCAGCTTCGGACAGGGGAGCGGCTACACCTTC.

This clone was seen once. This rearrangement joins TRBV24-1 to TRBJ2-7; D unresolved. This CDR3 comprises 13 residues. Per germline, CDR1 KGHDR and CDR2 SFDVKD. With 3 bases removed from V and 5 bases from J, the gap between germline ends came to 10 bases. The DNA for the CDR3 is TGTGCCACCAGTGATCCCCTCGTCGACGAGCAGTACTTC. This encodes CATSDPLVDEQYF.

This clone was detected only a few times. This sequence joins TRBV10-1 and TRBJ1-1; D not certain. This CDR3 comprises 14 residues. Germline-derived CDR1 and CDR2 are WNHNN and SYGVQD (reference sequence). Deletions cut 3 bases from V and 2 bases from J, with 10 bases between. The CDR3 DNA is TGCGCCAGCAGTGACGGCGGACTTAACACTGAAGCTTTCTTT. This sequence encodes CASSDGGLNTEAFF.

In DNA form, the CDR3 reads TGCGCCAGCAGCCAAGGGACTAGCGGGGCCATGGCAACCCAGTACTTC. Translating it yields CASSQGTSGAMATQYF. The V gene is TRBV4-3, the J gene TRBJ2-5, with 12 bases identical to TRBD2. There are 16 residues in the CDR3. CDR1 is LGHNA, CDR2 YSLEER, per germline. Trimming took 1 base from V and 8 from J; bases not matched to a gene: 8.

This chain links TRBV28 with TRBJ2-7; no clear D gene. Germline V lookup: CDR1 MDHEN, CDR2 SYDVKM. The CDR3 totals 12 residues. Trimming took off 4 bases at V and 5 bases at J, with 9 bases between the two ends. In DNA, the CDR3 is TGTGCCAGCAGTTCCCCGGTCAACGAGCAGTACTTC. It translates to CASSSPVNEQYF.

The genes are TRBV7-3 and TRBJ2-3; 11 bases agree with TRBD2. Losses at the gene ends were 6 bases for V and 2 bases for J; bases not matched to a gene: 10. This CDR3 has 17 residues. Germline lookup yields CDR1 SGHTA and CDR2 FQGTGA. CDR3 nucleotides: TGTGCCAGCAGTCCTACCGGGACTAGCGGATTCACAGATACGCAGTATTTT. Translated: CASSPTGTSGFTDTQYF.

This clone was seen once. This chain uses TRBV7-8 with TRBJ1-1; weak D call: TRBD1 (5 bases). Germline assignment: CDR1 SGHVS and CDR2 FQNEAQ. This CDR3 has 14 residues. V dropped 6 bases and J dropped 1 base, with 12 bases sitting between them. The CDR3 region is CASSYITGNTEAFF. The CDR3 DNA reads TGTGCCAGCAGTTATATTACAGGGAACACTGAAGCTTTCTTT. The full variable domain, with the rest looked up from reference TRBV7-8 and TRBJ1-1, is GAGVSQSPRYKVAKRGQDVALRCDPISGHVSLFWYQQALGQGPEFLTYFQNEAQLDKSGLPSDRFFAERPEGSVSTLKIQRTQQEDSAVYLCASSYITGNTEAFFGQGTRLTVV.

The rearrangement links TRBV7-8 to TRBJ2-7; 9 bases fit TRBD2. The germline V gene has CDR1 SGHVS and CDR2 FQNEAQ. The V gene end was trimmed by 0 bases and the J gene end by 7 bases; junction bases not matched to a gene: 7. The CDR3 has 15 residues. This CDR3 reads CASSLASSGIWEQYF. In DNA, the CDR3 is TGTGCCAGCAGCTTAGCTTCTAGCGGGATCTGGGAGCAGTACTTC.

The rearrangement joins TRBV7-2 to TRBJ1-1, with TRBD1 identical over 7 bases. The length of the CDR3 is 12 residues. Looked up from germline, CDR1 is SGHTA and CDR2 is FQGNSA. J gave up 6 bases and V 3 bases, and 1 base lay outside the gene matches. The CDR3 DNA is TGTGCCAGCAGCTTTGGACAGGCTGAAGCTTTCTTT. Amino acid sequence: CASSFGQAEAFF.

This sequence joins TRBV3-1 (or the pseudogene TRBV3-2) and TRBJ1-2; D uncertain. The CDR3 totals 17 residues. V was shortened by 0 bases and J by 0 bases, with 14 bases between the two germline ends. CDR1 and CDR2 from the germline V gene are LGHDT and YNNKEL (reference sequence). In DNA, the CDR3 is TGTGCCAGCAGCCAAGAATTGACGGGGAAGACTAACTATGGCTACACCTTC. This codes for CASSQELTGKTNYGYTF.

V is TRBV7-2 and J is TRBJ2-7, with 8 bases that match TRBD1. Looked up from germline, CDR1 is SGHTA and CDR2 is FQGNSA. The CDR3 contains 14 residues. The junction had 2 bases not matched to a gene; V was cut back by 1 base and J by 3 bases. The DNA of the CDR3 is TGTGCCAGCAGCTTAGTAGGACAGGGCTACGAGCAGTACTTC. This encodes CASSLVGQGYEQYF.

The rearrangement links TRBV5-6 to TRBJ1-5; D not certain. V dropped 0 bases and J dropped 0 bases, with 7 bases sitting between them. The CDR3 spans 15 residues. CDR1 is SGHDT and CDR2 is YYEEEE in the germline V gene. Here the CDR3 reads CASSLGVYSNQPQHF. CDR3 nucleotide sequence: TGTGCCAGCAGCTTGGGAGTATATAGCAATCAGCCCCAGCATTTT.

The chain carries TRBV19 and TRBJ1-6, with D uncertain. Trimming stripped 7 bases from V and 4 bases from J, with 5 bases between. The CDR3 is made up of 12 amino acids. CDR1 and CDR2 (germline): LNHDA, SQIVND (reference sequence). As DNA, the CDR3 is TGTGCCAGTAATTCGTATAATTCACCCCTCCACTTT. As protein: CASNSYNSPLHF.

The chain carries TRBV19 and TRBJ2-3; 9 nucleotides line up with TRBD2. Germline V gives CDR1 LNHDA, CDR2 SQIVND (reference sequence). This CDR3 has 15 residues. Unmatched junction bases numbered 9, after V lost 5 bases and J lost 6 bases. The CDR3 sequence: CASSQIAGVGDTQYF. CDR3 in DNA: TGTGCCAGTAGTCAGATAGCGGGAGTAGGGGATACGCAGTATTTT.

J is TRBJ2-3 and V is TRBV5-1; 13 bases agree with TRBD2. The V segment lost 2 bases and the J segment 5 bases; nucleotides outside the gene matches: 8. The length of the CDR3 is 17 residues. Germline CDR1 and CDR2: SGHRS and YFSETQ. The CDR3 bases are TGCGCCAGCAGCTTATTACTAGCGGGAGGGCCTCGAGATACGCAGTATTTT. Translated: CASSLLLAGGPRDTQYF.

This chain connects TRBV25-1 to TRBJ2-3; maybe TRBD2 (5 bases). Germline V gene data show CDR1 as MGHDK and CDR2 as SYGVNS. V shed 7 bases and J shed 3 bases, with 11 bases lying between them. The CDR3 runs 13 residues. Here the CDR3 reads CASTFGKTDTQYF. The CDR3 nucleotides read TGTGCCAGCACTTTCGGGAAAACAGATACGCAGTATTTT.

The chain employs TRBV6-4 and TRBJ2-2; the match to TRBD2 covers 7 bases. The length of the CDR3 is 15 residues. V trimming: 5 bases; J trimming: 7 bases; junction bases outside the gene matches: 10. CDR1 is MRHNA and CDR2 is SNTAGT in the germline V gene. DNA for the CDR3: TGTGCCAGCAGTCCAATTGCGGGAGAGGTCGGGGAGCTGTTTTTT. Translating it yields CASSPIAGEVGELFF.

V gene TRBV10-3 combines with J gene TRBJ1-4, with 7 bases lining up with TRBD1. The CDR3 length is 13 residues. V dropped 6 bases and J dropped 6; count of bases not matched to a gene: 4. Germline V gene data show CDR1 as ENHRY and CDR2 as SYGVKD. The CDR3 region is CAIRDRLDEKLFF. DNA of the CDR3: TGTGCCATCAGGGACAGGCTCGATGAAAAACTGTTTTTT.